A single sample is the source of the 22 T cell receptor beta chains below, sequenced in a study of cytotoxic CD8 clonotypes in ibrutinib-treated CLL (dated by TCRdb to the early 2020s). The library was obtained by the immunoSEQ multiplex PCR assay. TCRdb re-hosts the immuneACCESS table, in-frame sequences only. Its copies lack some clones; in the studies checked, an unresolved V gene accounts for under half of them, and the cause for the rest is not known. The sample data list about 26,000 clones, and approximately 85% of these were observed just once. Of the sample, about 7.6% is held by the ten largest clones. In the paper's terms, the time point label means: approximately 25 months on ibrutinib. The material was PBMCs, obtained after 24 months of ibrutinib treatment. Every receptor here comes from a human donor with chronic lymphocytic leukemia.

The chain uses TRBV5-5 and TRBJ2-3; D is uncertain. Trimming shortened V by 2 bases and J by 1 base, and 8 bases separated the two germline ends. CDR3 length equals 14 residues. Germline CDR1 and CDR2: SGHKS and YYEKEE (reference sequence). DNA of the CDR3: TGTGCCAGCAGCTTTGAGCTCGGCACAGATACGCAGTATTTT. Translated, it gives CASSFELGTDTQYF. The full variable domain, rest sourced from reference TRBV5-5 and TRBJ2-3, is DAGVTQSPTHLIKTRGQQVTLRCSPISGHKSVSWYQQVLGQGPQFIFQYYEKEERGRGNFPDRFSARQFPNYSSELNVNALLLGDSALYLCASSFELGTDTQYFGPGTRLTVL.

The gene calls are TRBV29-1 and TRBJ2-7; 7 bases match TRBD2. V dropped 4 bases and J dropped 3; count of bases not matched to a gene: 9. The CDR3 runs to 14 residues. CDR1 and CDR2 (germline): SQVTM, ANQGSEA. CDR3 sequence reads: CSVVGGINYYEQYF. In DNA, the CDR3 is TGCAGCGTTGTCGGGGGGATTAACTACTACGAGCAGTACTTC.

The CDR3 here is CASSSRVTDTQYF. The CDR3 DNA reads as TGTGCCAGCAGCTCCAGGGTAACAGATACGCAGTATTTT. V is TRBV7-6 and J is TRBJ2-3; a possible D gene is TRBD1 (5 bases). The CDR3 consists of 13 residues. The germline V gene encodes CDR1 SGHVS and CDR2 FNYEAQ. V gave up 4 bases and J gave up 3 bases, with 8 bases separating them.

This clone was seen only a few times. The chain is built from TRBV5-1 and TRBJ2-1; 10 bases agree with TRBD1. CDR1 SGHRS and CDR2 YFSETQ come from the germline V gene. Trimming removed 4 bases from V and 8 bases from J; junction bases left unmatched: 9. The length of the CDR3 is 15 residues. The CDR3 loop is CASSLLVGQGYEQFF. DNA of the CDR3: TGCGCCAGCAGCCTGCTAGTGGGACAGGGGTATGAGCAGTTCTTC.

The CDR3 DNA reads TGTGCCAGCACCCCAAGCGGAGGGGGCGGGGTGCCCCAGCATTTT. It translates to CASTPSGGGGVPQHF. The J gene is TRBJ1-5, the V gene TRBV6-1, with 7 nucleotides matching TRBD1. V was pared by 7 bases and J by 9 bases, with 15 bases of the junction left unmatched. The CDR3 sequence is 15 residues long. Germline V gives CDR1 MNHNS, CDR2 SASEGT.

Written as DNA, the CDR3 is TGTGCCACCAGCGGCCATATAACAGGGTTTTGGGACGAGCAGTACTTC. Translation gives CATSGHITGFWDEQYF. V is TRBV15 and J is TRBJ2-7; tentative D call: TRBD1 (6 bases). This CDR3 region has 16 residues. V was clipped by 5 bases and J by 5 bases, with 22 bases between them. CDR1 is LNHNV, CDR2 YYDKDF, per germline (reference sequence). The variable domain in full, completed from reference TRBV15 and TRBJ2-7, reads DAMVIQNPRYQVTQFGKPVTLSCSQTLNHNVMYWYQQKSSQAPKLLFHYYDKDFNNEADTPDNFQSRRPNTSFCFLDIRSPGLGDTAMYLCATSGHITGFWDEQYFGPGTRLTVT.

The V call is TRBV5-5, the J call TRBJ1-1; D perhaps matches TRBD1 (6 bases). The germline V gene encodes CDR1 SGHKS and CDR2 YYEKEE (reference sequence). CDR3 size: 12 residues. Trimming left V 4 bases short and J 3 bases short, with 7 bases between. CDR3 bases: TGTGCCAGCAGCCCAGGGGACACTGAAGCTTTCTTT. Translated: CASSPGDTEAFF.

This rearrangement joins TRBV6-4 to TRBJ2-3; D remains ambiguous. The CDR3 sequence is 13 residues long. V gave up 3 bases and J gave up 3 bases, with 7 bases separating them. Germline V gene data show CDR1 as MRHNA and CDR2 as SNTAGT. Here the CDR3 reads CASSERGTDTQYF. The CDR3, as DNA: TGTGCCAGCAGTGAACGAGGAACAGATACGCAGTATTTT.

V is TRBV4-1 and J is TRBJ2-7; D perhaps matches TRBD1 (5 bases). V lost 0 bases and J lost 0, with 12 bases in between. The germline CDR1 and CDR2 sequences are MGHRA and YSYEKL. The CDR3 is made up of 16 amino acids. The CDR3 nucleotides are TGCGCCAGCAGCCAAGATCGAACAGGCAGCTCCTACGAGCAGTACTTC. Translation: CASSQDRTGSSYEQYF.

This chain links TRBV9 with TRBJ2-6, with D unclear. CDR1 and CDR2 (germline): SGDLS, YYNGEE. V was cut by 0 bases and J by 0 bases, with 4 bases left in between. The CDR3 spans 15 residues. CDR3 in DNA: TGTGCCAGCAGCGTAGGAGGCTCTGGGGCCAACGTCCTGACTTTC. Residues: CASSVGGSGANVLTF.

There are a few counts of this clone. The rearrangement uses TRBV6-6 and TRBJ1-6; 7 bases match TRBD1. The CDR3 has 13 residues. Germline V gives CDR1 MNHNY, CDR2 SVGAGI (reference sequence). J lost 3 bases, V lost 10 bases, and 3 bases had no gene match. The CDR3 loop reads CATGDSYNSPLHF. The CDR3 bases are TGTGCCACGGGGGACAGCTATAATTCACCCCTCCACTTT.

V usage is TRBV7-6 and J usage is TRBJ2-7, with 10 bases that match TRBD2. Germline V gives CDR1 SGHVS, CDR2 FNYEAQ. The CDR3 is 19 residues long. J lost 0 bases, V lost 1 base, and 12 bases had no gene match. The CDR3 DNA sequence: TGTGCCAGCAGCTTAGAAACGGGGGCTAGCGGGGGCAGCTCCTACGAGCAGTACTTC. Translated, it gives CASSLETGASGGSSYEQYF.

The chain uses TRBV6-1 and TRBJ2-7; D unclear. Germline V lookup: CDR1 MNHNS, CDR2 SASEGT. Trimming pared 4 bases from V and 0 bases from J, leaving 4 bases between. The length of the CDR3 is 12 residues. CDR3 protein: CASSGGSYEQYF. In nucleotides, the CDR3 is TGTGCCAGCAGTGGTGGCTCCTACGAGCAGTACTTC.

Details on this clone: The junction does not match germline at one end; this may be a read error. The rearrangement joins TRBV5-1 to TRBJ1-3, with unresolved D. CDR1 is SGHRS, CDR2 YFSETQ, per germline. This CDR3 contains 17 residues. The CDR3 bases are TGCGCCAGCAGGTTGGGTCTTTGGGCAAGCTCTGGAAACACCATATATTTT. Protein sequence: CASRLGLWASSGNTIYF.

This clone was detected only a few times. The V and J genes are TRBV5-1 and TRBJ2-7, with 10 nucleotides matching TRBD1. In germline, CDR1 is SGHRS, CDR2 YFSETQ. The ends lost 4 bases at V and 4 bases at J; junction bases unmatched: 11. The CDR3 runs to 16 residues. The CDR3 DNA follows: TGCGCCAGCAGCCCCACCCCGGGACAGGGGCTATACGAGCAGTACTTC. It codes for CASSPTPGQGLYEQYF.

This clone is a singleton in its sample. This chain joins TRBV29-1 and TRBJ2-2; maybe TRBD2 (7 bases). The CDR3 is 14 residues long. In germline, CDR1 is SQVTM, CDR2 ANQGSEA. The CDR3 DNA reads TGCAGTTCCGGGGGGCCGGGTGACACCGGGGAGCTGTTTTTT. The encoded protein is CSSGGPGDTGELFF.

This rearrangement joins TRBV13 to TRBJ2-1; possible D gene TRBD2, 7 bases. The CDR3 consists of 17 residues. The V end lost 3 bases, the J end lost 4 bases, and 19 bases lay between the germline ends. Germline lookup yields CDR1 PRHDT and CDR2 FYEKMQ (reference sequence). CDR3 residues: CASSFSRAGAQYNEQFF. In DNA, the CDR3 is TGTGCCAGCAGCTTTTCCCGGGCGGGGGCCCAATACAATGAGCAGTTCTTC.

V gene TRBV6-4 combines with J gene TRBJ2-7; 13 nucleotides match TRBD2. The ends lost 7 bases at V and 5 bases at J; junction bases unmatched: 14. The CDR3 totals 17 residues. Germline CDR1 MRHNA, CDR2 SNTAGT. CDR3 coding DNA: TGTGCCAGCACAGGACTAGCGGGGGCTCGGTGCTCGCACGAGCAGTACTTC. It yields the protein CASTGLAGARCSHEQYF.

This chain joins TRBV5-1 and TRBJ1-1; a weak D match, TRBD1 (5 bases). Per germline, CDR1 SGHRS and CDR2 YFSETQ. V was shortened by 1 base and J by 1 base, with 8 bases between the two germline ends. The CDR3 has 14 amino acids. The CDR3 DNA reads TGCGCCAGCAGCTTGACCCAGGGGAACACTGAAGCTTTCTTT. Translating gives CASSLTQGNTEAFF.

This clone was observed once. The V and J genes are TRBV19 and TRBJ2-7, with D uncertain. Germline V CDR1 and CDR2: LNHDA, SQIVND (reference sequence). Trimming shortened V by 0 bases and J by 2 bases, and 17 bases separated the two germline ends. The length of the CDR3 is 17 residues. The CDR3 coding sequence is TGTGCCAGTAGTATAGATCGAACCGCAGGTCTGGCCTACGAGCAGTACTTC. Translation gives CASSIDRTAGLAYEQYF.

The gene calls are TRBV7-2 and TRBJ2-3; no clear D. Trimming pared 6 bases from V and 2 bases from J, leaving 3 bases between. The germline V gene has CDR1 SGHTA and CDR2 FQGNSA. The CDR3 has 11 amino acids. The CDR3 DNA follows: TGTGCCAGCAGAGTCACAGATACGCAGTATTTT. This encodes CASRVTDTQYF.

V usage is TRBV7-2 and J usage is TRBJ2-2; TRBD2 matches 7 bases. This CDR3 contains 14 residues. Trimming at V came to 0 bases and at J to 5 bases, leaving 0 bases not matched to a gene. Germline V gene lookup returns CDR1 SGHTA and CDR2 FQGNSA. The CDR3, as DNA: TGTGCCAGCAGCTTAGCGGGGGGGACCGGGGAGCTGTTTTTT. Encoded protein: CASSLAGGTGELFF.